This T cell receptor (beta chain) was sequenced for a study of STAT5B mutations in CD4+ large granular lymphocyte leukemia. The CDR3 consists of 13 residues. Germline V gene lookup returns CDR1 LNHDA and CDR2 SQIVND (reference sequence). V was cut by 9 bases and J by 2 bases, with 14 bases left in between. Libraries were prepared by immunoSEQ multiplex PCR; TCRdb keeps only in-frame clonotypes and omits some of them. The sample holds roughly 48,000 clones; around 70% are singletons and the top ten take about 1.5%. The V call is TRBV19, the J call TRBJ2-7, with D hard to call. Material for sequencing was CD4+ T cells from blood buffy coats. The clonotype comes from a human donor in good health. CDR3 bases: TGTGCCAGGACCCTGACACCCCCCTACGAGCAGTACTTC. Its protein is CARTLTPPYEQYF.